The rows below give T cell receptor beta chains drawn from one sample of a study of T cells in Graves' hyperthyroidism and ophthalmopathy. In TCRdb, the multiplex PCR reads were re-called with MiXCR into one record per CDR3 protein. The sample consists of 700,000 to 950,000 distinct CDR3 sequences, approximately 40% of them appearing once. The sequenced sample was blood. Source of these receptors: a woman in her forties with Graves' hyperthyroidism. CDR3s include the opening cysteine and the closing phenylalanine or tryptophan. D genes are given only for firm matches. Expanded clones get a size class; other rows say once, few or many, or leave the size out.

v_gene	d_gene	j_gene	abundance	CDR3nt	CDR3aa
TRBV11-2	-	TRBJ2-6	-	TGTGCCAGCGGCTTCATCAGAGGGGCCAACGTCCTGACTTTC	CASGFIRGANVLTF
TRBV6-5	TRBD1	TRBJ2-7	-	TGTGCCAGCAGTTACTCTCCGGGACAGGGCTACGAGCAGTACTTC	CASSYSPGQGYEQYF
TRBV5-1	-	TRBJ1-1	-	TGCGCCAGCAGCTTGGCGCGGGGGGCCCAAATGAACACTGAAGCTTTCTTT	CASSLARGAQMNTEAFF
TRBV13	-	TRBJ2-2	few	TGTGCCAGCAGCTTCTGGGACAACACCGGGGAGCTGTTTTTT	CASSFWDNTGELFF
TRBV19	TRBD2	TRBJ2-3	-	TGTGCCAGTAGTATTTTAGCGGGAGCGGCAGATACGCAGTATTTT	CASSILAGAADTQYF
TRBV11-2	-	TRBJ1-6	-	TGTGCCAGCAGCCAAGAAGGGGGAGGACCCCTCCACTTT	CASSQEGGGPLHF
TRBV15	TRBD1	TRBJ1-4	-	TGTGCCACCAGCATAGCAGGGACAGCCTATGAAAAACTGTTTTTT	CATSIAGTAYEKLFF
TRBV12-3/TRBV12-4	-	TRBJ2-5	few	TGTGCCAGCAGTTCCACGGAGGGGGCCGGGGTAGGAGAGACCCAGTACTTC	CASSSTEGAGVGETQYF
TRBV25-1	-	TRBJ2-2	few	TGTGCCAGCAGTGAGAAGTACACCGGGGAGCTGTTTTTT	CASSEKYTGELFF
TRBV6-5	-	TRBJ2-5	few	TGTGCCAGCCTAGCCCAAGAGACCCAGTACTTC	CASLAQETQYF
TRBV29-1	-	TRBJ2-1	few	TGCAGCGTTGAGACGCATCGAAGGGGTAGTGATGAGCAGTTCTTC	CSVETHRRGSDEQFF
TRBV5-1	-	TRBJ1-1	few	TGCGCCAGCAGCCCGCGGAGGGCGAGCACTGAAGCTTTCTTT	CASSPRRASTEAFF
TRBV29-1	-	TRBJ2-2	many	TGCAGCGTTATATCCGTGACCGGGGAGCTGTTTTTT	CSVISVTGELFF
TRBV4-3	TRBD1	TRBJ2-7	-	TGCGCCAGCAGCCAAAGGGATGACAGGGCGGTTATCAACGAGCAGTACTTC	CASSQRDDRAVINEQYF
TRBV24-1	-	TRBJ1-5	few	TGTGCCACCAGTGATCGCCGACAGAATCAGCCCCAGCATTTT	CATSDRRQNQPQHF
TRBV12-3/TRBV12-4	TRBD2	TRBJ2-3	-	TGTGCCAGCAGTTTCGGACTAGATGGGGATACGCAGTATTTT	CASSFGLDGDTQYF
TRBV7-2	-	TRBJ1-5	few	TGTGCCAGCAGCGGGTGGGAGGGGGGCGGTCAGCCCCAGCATTTT	CASSGWEGGGQPQHF
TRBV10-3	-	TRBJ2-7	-	TGTGCCATCAGTGAGGCAGGGATTAGCGAGCAGTACTTC	CAISEAGISEQYF
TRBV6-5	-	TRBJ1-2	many	TGTGCCAGCAGGCTTACAGGGACCTATGGCTACACCTTC	CASRLTGTYGYTF
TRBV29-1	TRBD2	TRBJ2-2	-	TGCAGCGTTGGCGGGCAGACTAGCGATAGCGGGGAGCTGTTTTTT	CSVGGQTSDSGELFF
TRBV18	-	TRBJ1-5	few	TGTGCCAGCTCACCGGAGGGAGTAGGCAATCAGCCCCAGCATTTT	CASSPEGVGNQPQHF
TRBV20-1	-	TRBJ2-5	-	TGCAGTGCGCGGGCCCCAGGGGGGGAGACCCAGTACTTC	CSARAPGGETQYF
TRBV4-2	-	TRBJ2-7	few	TGTGCCAGCAGCCAAGGAATTGACGAGCAGTACTTC	CASSQGIDEQYF
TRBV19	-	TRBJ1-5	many	TGTGCCAGTAGTAGTGGTAATCTGGGTAGTCAGCCCCAGCATTTT	CASSSGNLGSQPQHF
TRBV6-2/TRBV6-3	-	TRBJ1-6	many	TGTGCCAGCAGTTACTGGAATTCACCCCTCCACTTT	CASSYWNSPLHF
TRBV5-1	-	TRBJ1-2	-	TGCGCCAGCAGCTTGGAAGGGGCCCAGAACTATGGCTACACCTTC	CASSLEGAQNYGYTF
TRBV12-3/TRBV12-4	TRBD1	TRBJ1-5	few	TGTGCCAGCAGTTTAAGCGGACAGGGCTTTGGGCCCCAGCATTTT	CASSLSGQGFGPQHF
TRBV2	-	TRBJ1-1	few	TGTGCCAACCTCCCGCAGAACACTGAAGCTTTCTTT	CANLPQNTEAFF
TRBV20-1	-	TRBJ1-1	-	TGCAGTGCTAGCGCCTCGCTGAACACTGAAGCTTTCTTT	CSASASLNTEAFF
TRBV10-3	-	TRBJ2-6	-	TGTGCCATCAGTTCCCTTTCCGACTCTGGGGCCAACGTCCTGACTTTC	CAISSLSDSGANVLTF
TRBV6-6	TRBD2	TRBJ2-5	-	TGTGCCAGCATCCACGGGGGGGAACAGTACTTC	CASIHGGEQYF
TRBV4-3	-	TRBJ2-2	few	TGCGCCAGCAGATCAGGGCGGGGGGAGCTGTTTTTT	CASRSGRGELFF
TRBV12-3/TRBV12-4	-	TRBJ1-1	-	TGTGCCAGCAGCCGAGTCGGGGGGGGCACTGAAGCTTTCTTT	CASSRVGGGTEAFF
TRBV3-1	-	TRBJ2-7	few	TGTGCCAGCAGCCAAGTAATGGGGGGCGAGCAGTACTTC	CASSQVMGGEQYF
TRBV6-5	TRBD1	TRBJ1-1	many	TGTGCCAGCAGTCGGGACAGGGCTGGCACTGAAGCTTTCTTT	CASSRDRAGTEAFF
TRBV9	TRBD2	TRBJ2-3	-	TGTGCCAGCAGCGTAGGCCTAGCGGACACAGATACGCAGTATTTT	CASSVGLADTDTQYF
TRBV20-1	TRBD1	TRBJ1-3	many	TGCAGTTGGGCCGGACAGGGGCAAGGAAACACCATATATTTT	CSWAGQGQGNTIYF
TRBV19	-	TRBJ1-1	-	TGTGCCAGTAGTATAGGTCCCTACACGAACACTGAAGCTTTCTTT	CASSIGPYTNTEAFF
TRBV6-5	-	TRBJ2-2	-	TGTGCCAGCAGTTACTCAGTTACGACCGGGGAGCTGTTTTTT	CASSYSVTTGELFF
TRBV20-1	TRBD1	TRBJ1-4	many	TGCAGTGCTAGCGGGGTGGGACAGGGCGTTCGAAAACTGTTTTTT	CSASGVGQGVRKLFF